These 19 T cell receptor beta chains came from one sample sequenced in a study of identical twins (dated by TCRdb to about 2016). The library was produced with 5' RACE. TCRdb shows the sequencer as Illumina HiSeq 2000. TCRdb trimmed the raw reads at Q25, called clones with MiXCR and kept productive beta chains. Here each entry gathers all rows of one CDR3 protein and keeps the most common genes and DNA. Counted in this sample were about 250,000 distinct CDR3 sequences; more than 13% of them appeared once. Of the sample, 7% to 9.5% falls within the top ten clones. Sequenced sample: memory (CD45RO+) T cells sorted from blood. In light of the paper, this sample's cell subset or site label describes: CD45RO+ enriched T cells. Receptor source: a woman aged 18 to 35 in good health.

In this sample, this clonotype turned up a few times. The V call is TRBV15, the J call TRBJ1-1; tentatively, D is TRBD1 (5 bases). V was trimmed by 0 bases and J by 5 bases, leaving 13 bases between them. This CDR3 spans 15 amino acids. Germline V gene lookup returns CDR1 LNHNV and CDR2 YYDKDF (reference sequence). CDR3 protein: CATSRDVGGGTEAFF. CDR3 coding DNA: TGTGCCACCAGCAGAGATGTTGGGGGTGGGACTGAAGCTTTCTTT.

In this sample, this clonotype turned up a few times. This sequence joins TRBV12-3 or TRBV12-4 and TRBJ2-1; 10 bases map to TRBD1. The J segment lost 9 bases and the V segment lost 5 bases, leaving 7 bases of the junction unmatched. CDR3 length: 14 amino acids. The CDR3 loop reads CASSGTGASGEQFF. For the CDR3, the DNA is TGTGCCAGCAGTGGGACAGGGGCCTCAGGTGAGCAGTTCTTC.

This clonotype was detected a few times. The chain has TRBV20-1 and TRBJ1-5; D gene uncertain. V gave up 4 bases and J gave up 0 bases, with 13 bases separating them. CDR3 length: 15 residues. Germline CDR1 is DFQATT and CDR2 is SNEGSKA (reference sequence). The CDR3 protein is CSANQLKNSNQPQHF. In DNA form, the CDR3 reads TGCAGTGCTAATCAGTTGAAGAATAGCAATCAGCCCCAGCATTTT.

This clonotype was seen only a few times. The J gene is TRBJ2-3, the V gene TRBV5-1, with unresolved D. With 6 bases removed from V and 4 bases from J, the gap between germline ends came to 21 bases. CDR1 is SGHRS, CDR2 YFSETQ, per germline. The CDR3 covers 16 residues. CDR3 nucleotides: TGCGCCAGCACCTCTCTGCCCCAAGGTTCTGCAGATACGCAGTATTTT. The encoded protein is CASTSLPQGSADTQYF.

This clonotype has more than one count but fewer than ten. The J gene is TRBJ2-2, the V gene TRBV20-1; 14 nucleotides agree with TRBD2. Trimming removed 6 bases from V and 3 bases from J; junction bases left unmatched: 9. Germline CDR1 and CDR2: DFQATT and SNEGSKA (reference sequence). This CDR3 is 17 amino acids long. The CDR3 spells CSARTSGRRGDTGELFF. CDR3 nucleotides: TGCAGTGCGCGGACTAGCGGGAGGAGAGGGGACACCGGGGAGCTGTTTTTT.

The V and J genes are TRBV6-5 and TRBJ1-6; D not resolved. Trimming pared 2 bases from V and 10 bases from J, leaving 6 bases between. The CDR3 consists of 12 residues. The germline CDR1 and CDR2 sequences are MNHEY and SVGAGI. The CDR3 reads CASSYQGSPLHF. In nucleotides, the CDR3 is TGTGCCAGCAGTTACCAAGGGTCACCCCTCCACTTT.

The chain links TRBV28 to TRBJ2-4, with a tentative D call TRBD2 (6 bases). With 2 bases removed from V and 2 bases from J, the gap between germline ends came to 10 bases. Germline V CDR1 and CDR2: MDHEN, SYDVKM. The CDR3 consists of 15 residues. CDR3: CASSLPGDSKNIQYF. In DNA, the CDR3 is TGTGCCAGCAGTTTACCCGGGGACTCCAAAAACATTCAGTACTTC.

This clonotype was detected ten times or more. The chain has TRBV24-1 and TRBJ2-3; D call uncertain. Germline lookup yields CDR1 KGHDR and CDR2 SFDVKD. Trimming removed 6 bases at V and 2 bases at J, with 14 bases between. The CDR3 loop spans 15 amino acids. The CDR3: CATSLADRHTDTQYF. The CDR3 DNA reads TGTGCCACCAGTTTGGCAGATCGACACACAGATACGCAGTATTTT.

V and J are TRBV10-3 and TRBJ1-6; 8 bases align to TRBD1. From germline, CDR1 is ENHRY and CDR2 SYGVKD. The V segment lost 3 bases and the J segment 6 bases; nucleotides outside the gene matches: 4. This CDR3 is built from 15 residues. CDR3 DNA: TGTGCCATCAGTGAAGCGACAGGGGCTAATTCACCCCTCCACTTT. Encoded protein: CAISEATGANSPLHF.

This chain uses TRBV7-2 with TRBJ1-2, with D maybe TRBD1 (6 bases). The V gene's germline CDR1 is SGHTA and CDR2 FQGNSA. CDR3 length equals 15 residues. V dropped 5 bases and J dropped 4 bases, with 17 bases sitting between them. This CDR3 is CASSQGQGRTYGYTF. As DNA, the CDR3 is TGTGCCAGCAGCCAGGGGCAGGGACGAACCTATGGCTACACCTTC.

This clonotype was detected a few times. The chain is built from TRBV3-1 and TRBJ2-7; D perhaps matches TRBD2 (6 bases). V lost 3 bases and J lost 7, with 13 bases in between. There are 13 residues in the CDR3. Germline V CDR1 and CDR2: LGHDT, YNNKEL (reference sequence). CDR3 sequence reads: CASSQGTSREQYF. The CDR3 DNA sequence: TGTGCCAGCAGCCAGGGGACTTCGAGGGAGCAGTACTTC.

This clonotype has a handful of counts. This sequence joins TRBV12-3 or TRBV12-4 and TRBJ2-4; 8 bases line up with TRBD2. The CDR3 runs 15 residues. V shed 6 bases, J shed 3 bases, and the junction held 7 bases outside the gene matches. In DNA, the CDR3 is TGTGCCAGCAGGGGGCGGGAGGCCAACAAAAACATTCAGTACTTC. It yields the protein CASRGREANKNIQYF.

As concerns this clonotype: The junction departs from the called germline gene at one end, perhaps through a read error. This chain joins TRBV20-1 and TRBJ2-2, with D possibly called TRBD1 or TRBD2 (6 bases each). Germline lookup yields CDR1 DFQATT and CDR2 SNEGSKA (reference sequence). There are 17 residues in the CDR3. CDR3 nucleotides: TGCTGTGCTGCCTCTACCTTCCGGGGGCAGAACACCGGGGAGCTGTTTTTT. Translation gives CCAASTFRGQNTGELFF.

The chain combines TRBV10-3 with TRBJ1-2, with D possibly TRBD1 on 5 matching bases. CDR3 length: 15 amino acids. Trimming removed 1 base at V and 5 bases at J, with 14 bases between. Germline values: CDR1 ENHRY, CDR2 SYGVKD. The CDR3 sequence: CAISEYQGEIYGYTF. CDR3 nucleotide sequence: TGTGCCATCAGTGAGTACCAGGGAGAGATTTATGGCTACACCTTC.

V gene TRBV5-1 combines with J gene TRBJ2-2, with D possibly TRBD2 on 6 matching bases. The CDR3 has 17 residues. CDR1 is SGHRS, CDR2 YFSETQ, per germline. Between the trimmed V and J ends, which lost 0 bases and 3 bases, there was a span of 15 bases. CDR3 protein: CASSLAAGQRHTGELFF. For the CDR3, the DNA is TGCGCCAGCAGCTTGGCCGCGGGGCAAAGGCACACCGGGGAGCTGTTTTTT.

The chain links TRBV20-1 to TRBJ2-3, with 13 bases fitting TRBD2. Germline lookup yields CDR1 DFQATT and CDR2 SNEGSKA (reference sequence). The CDR3 runs to 17 residues. Germline trimming cut 1 base from V and 0 bases from J; bases unmatched to any gene: 4. The CDR3, as DNA: TGCAGTGCTAGAGGTCAGACTAGCGGGAGGAGCACAGATACGCAGTATTTT. This codes for CSARGQTSGRSTDTQYF.

This clonotype was counted only a few times. This chain links TRBV7-2 with TRBJ2-7; TRBD2 matches 7 bases. The CDR3 has 15 amino acids. V gave up 1 base and J gave up 3 bases; unmatched junction bases: 6. Per germline, CDR1 SGHTA and CDR2 FQGNSA. CDR3 sequence reads: CASSLDGGSFYEQYF. DNA for the CDR3: TGTGCCAGCAGCTTAGATGGCGGGAGTTTCTACGAGCAGTACTTC.

This clonotype was counted a few times. The rearrangement joins TRBV5-5 to TRBJ2-7, with 7 bases matching TRBD2. CDR1 is SGHKS, CDR2 YYEKEE, per germline (reference sequence). The CDR3 has 13 amino acids. The J segment lost 5 bases and the V segment lost 7 bases, leaving 9 bases of the junction unmatched. The CDR3 nucleotides are TGTGCCAGCTTTCCCGTGGGGGGGAACGAGCAGTACTTC. This sequence encodes CASFPVGGNEQYF.

The V call is TRBV9, the J call TRBJ2-2, with 7 nucleotides matching TRBD1. Germline assignment: CDR1 SGDLS and CDR2 YYNGEE. V was pared by 4 bases and J by 5 bases, with 8 bases of the junction left unmatched. There are 15 residues in the CDR3. The CDR3, as DNA: TGTGCCAGCAGCCGCCAACAGGGGAGAACCGGGGAGCTGTTTTTT. Translated: CASSRQQGRTGELFF.